The 22 T cell receptor beta chains listed next were all sequenced from one sample in a study of shared clonotypes between healthy human individuals. TCRdb's table, derived via immunoSEQ multiplex PCR, lists solely in-frame clones and lacks some. The repertoire holds 2,500,000 or so clones, with 93% as singletons. What was sequenced was naive CD4+ T cells from PBMCs. Described subset: CD45RA+ positively selected. The source is a man younger than 30 in good health. Some clones in this sample may be carry-over from other donors' samples.

This rearrangement joins TRBV5-1 to TRBJ1-1; D remains ambiguous. The germline V and J ends were trimmed by 2 bases and 3 bases, with 11 bases remaining between them. Germline lookup yields CDR1 SGHRS and CDR2 YFSETQ. The CDR3 is 14 amino acids. Here the CDR3 DNA reads TGCGCCAGCAGCTTCGCGGCCGGGGACACTGAAGCTTTCTTT. Its translation: CASSFAAGDTEAFF.

V is TRBV9 and J is TRBJ2-7, with D possibly being TRBD2 (5 bases). Germline V lookup: CDR1 SGDLS, CDR2 YYNGEE. The CDR3 loop spans 17 amino acids. Trimming stripped 0 bases from V and 3 bases from J, with 19 bases between. The CDR3 region has the DNA TGTGCCAGCAGCGTAGGTATTAGCGAGGCGATTAACTACGAGCAGTACTTC. Amino acid sequence: CASSVGISEAINYEQYF.

V usage is TRBV5-1 and J usage is TRBJ2-7, with 7 bases that match TRBD2. The trim removed 5 bases at V and 4 bases at J, leaving 12 bases unmatched. This CDR3 contains 15 residues. Per germline, CDR1 SGHRS and CDR2 YFSETQ. CDR3 region: CASSLSPTSPYEQYF. The CDR3 DNA reads TGCGCCAGCAGTTTGAGCCCGACTAGCCCTTACGAGCAGTACTTC.

In this sample, this clone turned up once. This rearrangement joins TRBV27 to TRBJ2-3; TRBD2 matches 7 bases. The ends lost 2 bases at V and 5 bases at J; junction bases unmatched: 10. This CDR3 has 16 amino acids. Looked up from germline, CDR1 is MNHEY and CDR2 is SMNVEV (reference sequence). CDR3 protein: CASSLVMSGGGDTQYF. The CDR3 coding sequence is TGTGCCAGCAGTTTAGTTATGTCGGGGGGTGGAGATACGCAGTATTTT.

V is TRBV6-6 and J is TRBJ1-1; no firm D call. The CDR3 extends over 13 amino acids. V shed 6 bases and J shed 2 bases, with 10 bases lying between them. CDR1 and CDR2 (germline): MNHNY, SVGAGI (reference sequence). CDR3: CASRPSSNTEAFF. The DNA for the CDR3 is TGTGCCAGCAGGCCTAGCTCCAACACTGAAGCTTTCTTT.

This chain connects TRBV10-3 to TRBJ2-3, with D tentatively TRBD2 (6 bases). CDR1 and CDR2 from the germline V gene are ENHRY and SYGVKD. V was pared by 0 bases and J by 5 bases, with 12 bases between. This CDR3 region has 15 residues. The CDR3 DNA sequence: TGTGCCATCAGTGAGTCATCCGGGACTGAAGATACGCAGTATTTT. Residues: CAISESSGTEDTQYF.

This clone has a single count. The gene calls are TRBV5-1 and TRBJ2-1, with D tentatively TRBD2 (5 bases). Germline V gene sequence: CDR1 SGHRS, CDR2 YFSETQ. V was pared by 2 bases and J by 8 bases, with 14 bases between. CDR3 size: 14 residues. For the CDR3, the DNA is TGCGCCAGCAGCTTAGTGAGATCGGGGTATGAGCAGTTCTTC. It is translated as CASSLVRSGYEQFF.

V and J are TRBV7-6 and TRBJ1-1; no clear D. The germline gives CDR1 SGHVS, CDR2 FNYEAQ. V was clipped by 1 base and J by 0 bases, with 18 bases between them. The CDR3 runs 18 residues. The CDR3 loop reads CASSLVAQGPNMNTEAFF. For the CDR3, the DNA is TGTGCCAGCAGCTTAGTAGCTCAAGGTCCCAATATGAACACTGAAGCTTTCTTT. Full variable domain (rest looked up from reference TRBV7-6 and TRBJ1-1): GAGVSQSPRYKVTKRGQDVALRCDPISGHVSLYWYRQALGQGPEFLTYFNYEAQQDKSGLPNDRFSAERPEGSISTLTIQRTEQRDSAMYRCASSLVAQGPNMNTEAFFGQGTRLTVV.

Remarks on this clone: The same CDR3 can be traced to other DNA sequences in this sample. The chain employs TRBV7-2 and TRBJ1-1, with unresolved D. CDR1 is SGHTA, CDR2 FQGNSA, per germline. V was cut by 5 bases and J by 1 base, with 8 bases left in between. This CDR3 contains 13 residues. CDR3 sequence reads: CASSLGENTEAFF. The CDR3 DNA is TGTGCCAGCAGCCTCGGGGAGAACACTGAAGCTTTCTTT.

Points on this clone: At the DNA level, this CDR3 is encoded by other sequences in the same sample as well. The gene calls are TRBV28 and TRBJ2-7; D may be TRBD1 or TRBD2 (5 bases each). The CDR3 is 13 amino acids. Germline V gene data show CDR1 as MDHEN and CDR2 as SYDVKM. Between the trimmed V and J ends, which lost 5 bases and 2 bases, there was a span of 10 bases. CDR3 in DNA: TGTGCCAGCAGTGGGGGAAGGACCTACGAGCAGTACTTC. As protein: CASSGGRTYEQYF.

V is TRBV5-5 and J is TRBJ2-6, with D perhaps TRBD2 (5 bases). V lost 1 base, J lost 2 bases, and 7 bases lay in between. The CDR3 is 15 residues long. Germline loops: CDR1 SGHKS, CDR2 YYEKEE (reference sequence). The CDR3 nucleotides are TGTGCCAGCAGCTTGTGGGGAGCTGGGGCCAACGTCCTGACTTTC. This sequence encodes CASSLWGAGANVLTF.

The chain joins TRBV27 to TRBJ2-7; a possible D gene is TRBD1 (6 bases). Germline loops: CDR1 MNHEY, CDR2 SMNVEV (reference sequence). This CDR3 is 15 amino acids long. V was trimmed by 6 bases and J by 0 bases, leaving 15 bases between them. CDR3 in amino acids: CASRKRQDNSYEQYF. In DNA form, the CDR3 reads TGTGCCAGCAGAAAGAGACAGGACAACTCCTACGAGCAGTACTTC.

The chain uses TRBV21-1 and TRBJ1-1; the table gives TRBD1 as D, unverified against the DNA. TRBV21-1 is a documented pseudogene. This CDR3 is 17 amino acids long. CDR3 region: CASSKGGQGWTNTEAFF. CDR3 nucleotides: TGTGCCAGCAGCAAAGGGGGGCAGGGATGGACGAACACTGAAGCTTTCTTT.

This clone was seen only a few times. V gene TRBV19 combines with J gene TRBJ1-2; a possible D gene is TRBD1 (6 bases). CDR1 and CDR2 from the germline V gene are LNHDA and SQIVND (reference sequence). This CDR3 has 14 residues. V was trimmed by 5 bases and J by 5 bases, leaving 15 bases between them. The CDR3 nucleotides read TGTGCCAGTAGTCCGATTGGGACACCTTATGGCTACACCTTC. Translated: CASSPIGTPYGYTF.

The V and J genes are TRBV5-4 and TRBJ2-5; D possibly uses TRBD1 or TRBD2 (7 bases each). With 4 bases removed from V and 5 bases from J, the gap between germline ends came to 18 bases. Germline CDR1 is SGHNT and CDR2 is YYREEE (reference sequence). The CDR3 has 15 residues. CDR3 nucleotides: TGTGCCAGCAGCCCGGCAGGGGGGGTGAGGGAGACCCAGTACTTC. It is translated as CASSPAGGVRETQYF.

The genes are TRBV6-5 and TRBJ1-1, with no clear D. Trimming shortened V by 0 bases and J by 4 bases, and 15 bases separated the two germline ends. The germline V gene encodes CDR1 MNHEY and CDR2 SVGAGI. The CDR3 extends over 16 amino acids. The DNA of the CDR3 is TGTGCCAGCAGTTACTCGAGAGTATTCCTGAGCACTGAAGCTTTCTTT. Encoded protein: CASSYSRVFLSTEAFF.

The chain has TRBV19 and TRBJ2-3; 7 nucleotides align to TRBD1. The V gene's germline CDR1 is LNHDA and CDR2 SQIVND (reference sequence). This CDR3 has 16 residues. The ends lost 4 bases at V and 0 bases at J; junction bases unmatched: 7. CDR3 sequence reads: CASSRGTVGSTDTQYF. DNA for the CDR3: TGTGCCAGTAGTAGGGGGACAGTTGGAAGCACAGATACGCAGTATTTT.

The gene calls are TRBV9 and TRBJ2-1; D perhaps matches TRBD1 (6 bases). CDR3 length: 13 amino acids. CDR1 and CDR2 (germline): SGDLS, YYNGEE. The ends were cut back, 4 bases at V and 13 bases at J, with 18 bases in the middle. The CDR3 is CASSPQGRGRQFF. CDR3 DNA sequence: TGTGCCAGCAGCCCTCAGGGCAGGGGAAGACAGTTCTTC.

This clone appeared a single time. The V and J genes are TRBV28 and TRBJ2-1; TRBD2 agrees at 10 bases. V shed 3 bases, J shed 2 bases, and the junction held 19 bases outside the gene matches. The CDR3 is 21 residues long. Germline V gives CDR1 MDHEN, CDR2 SYDVKM. CDR3 residues: CASSFSPRTSGGSRPYNEQFF. The CDR3, as DNA: TGTGCCAGCAGTTTTTCCCCGAGGACTAGCGGAGGTTCTCGGCCCTACAATGAGCAGTTCTTC.

V usage is TRBV18 and J usage is TRBJ2-7, with D unclear. This CDR3 is built from 14 residues. V gave up 3 bases and J gave up 2 bases, with 11 bases separating them. In germline, CDR1 is KGHSH, CDR2 LQKENI. This CDR3 reads CASSPQAETYEQYF. DNA for the CDR3: TGTGCCAGCTCACCTCAGGCGGAGACCTACGAGCAGTACTTC. Filled out from reference TRBV18 and TRBJ2-7, the complete variable domain reads NAGVMQNPRHLVRRRGQEARLRCSPMKGHSHVYWYRQLPEEGLKFMVYLQKENIIDESGMPKERFSAEFPKEGPSILRIQQVVRGDSAAYFCASSPQAETYEQYFGPGTRLTVT.

This clone occurred a few times. The chain uses TRBV7-9 and TRBJ1-1; D is perhaps TRBD1 (6 bases). Germline V CDR1 and CDR2: SEHNR, FQNEAQ (reference sequence). Deletions cut 6 bases from V and 1 base from J, with 9 bases between. The CDR3 loop spans 13 amino acids. Here the CDR3 DNA reads TGTGCCAGCAGGAACAGGGAGAACACTGAAGCTTTCTTT. Protein: CASRNRENTEAFF. Full variable domain (rest looked up from reference TRBV7-9 and TRBJ1-1): DTGVSQNPRHKITKRGQNVTFRCDPISEHNRLYWYRQTLGQGPEFLTYFQNEAQLEKSRLLSDRFSAERPKGSFSTLEIQRTEQGDSAMYLCASRNRENTEAFFGQGTRLTVV.

CDR3 nucleotides: TGCGCCAGCAGGCGGCAGGGGTTGACAGATACGCAGTATTTT. Amino acid sequence: CASRRQGLTDTQYF. The chain is built from TRBV5-1 and TRBJ2-3; a weak D match, TRBD1 (6 bases). Germline-derived CDR1 and CDR2 are SGHRS and YFSETQ. V lost 5 bases and J lost 3, with 13 bases in between. The CDR3 extends over 14 amino acids. The full variable domain, rest sourced from reference TRBV5-1 and TRBJ2-3, is KAGVTQTPRYLIKTRGQQVTLSCSPISGHRSVSWYQQTPGQGLQFLFEYFSETQRNKGNFPGRFSGRQFSNSRSEMNVSTLELGDSALYLCASRRQGLTDTQYFGPGTRLTVL.